These 12 T cell receptor beta chains came from one sample sequenced in a study of blood T cell repertoires in COVID-19. The method was immunoSEQ multiplex PCR; TCRdb's version includes in-frame clones alone and lacks a portion of them. The profile shows around 290,000 clones, around nine tenths of them singletons. Sample: PBMCs or T cells enriched from blood (not recorded which). All receptors derive from a woman in her sixties in a cohort exposed to, infected with or recovered from COVID-19 (not recorded which).

This clone was counted a single time. The rearrangement uses TRBV18 and TRBJ2-2, with D possibly TRBD2 on 6 matching bases. CDR3 length equals 16 residues. The germline V gene has CDR1 KGHSH and CDR2 LQKENI. Trimming pared 4 bases from V and 0 bases from J, leaving 12 bases between. The CDR3 reads CASSRIRDSNTGELFF. The CDR3 DNA sequence: TGTGCCAGCTCACGAATCCGGGACTCGAACACCGGGGAGCTGTTTTTT.

The rearrangement uses TRBV3-1 (or the pseudogene TRBV3-2) and TRBJ2-2; D possibly corresponds to TRBD1 (6 bases). The CDR3 has 17 residues. Germline loops: CDR1 LGHDT, CDR2 YNNKEL (reference sequence). Deletions cut 1 base from V and 6 bases from J, with 18 bases between. The CDR3 loop reads CASSQVPAGSGAGELFF. As DNA, the CDR3 is TGTGCCAGCAGCCAAGTTCCGGCAGGCTCAGGGGCCGGGGAGCTGTTTTTT.

This chain uses TRBV25-1 with TRBJ1-1; D gene ambiguous. There are 13 residues in the CDR3. Germline CDR1 is MGHDK and CDR2 is SYGVNS. The germline V and J ends were trimmed by 5 bases and 1 base, with 8 bases remaining between them. The CDR3 sequence is CASSPTGNTEAFF. CDR3 sequence (DNA): TGTGCCAGCAGTCCGACGGGGAACACTGAAGCTTTCTTT.

The chain uses TRBV27 and TRBJ2-7; 9 bases line up with TRBD1. CDR1 is MNHEY and CDR2 is SMNVEV in the germline V gene (reference sequence). V was clipped by 8 bases and J by 2 bases; unmatched bases: 10. CDR3 length equals 15 residues. CDR3 amino acids: CASYSPRTGAYEQYF. The CDR3 nucleotides are TGTGCCAGCTACTCGCCCCGGACAGGGGCCTACGAGCAGTACTTC.

As DNA, the CDR3 is TGTGCCACCAGGGGATCCGGGACCGGGGGGGAGACCCAGTACTTC. This encodes CATRGSGTGGETQYF. V gene TRBV24-1 combines with J gene TRBJ2-5, with 7 positions matching TRBD2. The germline V gene has CDR1 KGHDR and CDR2 SFDVKD. V shed 7 bases and J 5 bases; nucleotides not matched to a gene: 12. This CDR3 region has 15 residues.

This chain links TRBV28 with TRBJ1-2, with D hard to call. The CDR3 extends over 14 amino acids. Trimming pared 8 bases from V and 6 bases from J, leaving 19 bases between. The germline V gene has CDR1 MDHEN and CDR2 SYDVKM. The CDR3, as DNA: TGTGCCAGCGGTCTAGCTCCCGTCTTCCATGGCTACACCTTC. Protein: CASGLAPVFHGYTF.

The V call is TRBV19, the J call TRBJ1-2, with 8 bases lining up with TRBD1. The germline CDR1 and CDR2 sequences are LNHDA and SQIVND (reference sequence). CDR3 length: 13 amino acids. V trimming: 9 bases; J trimming: 4 bases; junction bases outside the gene matches: 7. The CDR3 DNA reads as TGTGCCAGCCTCCGACAGGGGAGCTATGGCTACACCTTC. It codes for CASLRQGSYGYTF.

The chain employs TRBV3-1 (or the pseudogene TRBV3-2) and TRBJ1-1; 8 nucleotides agree with TRBD1. Germline-derived CDR1 and CDR2 are LGHDT and YNNKEL (reference sequence). The length of the CDR3 is 14 residues. With V trimmed by 7 bases and J by 4 bases, 8 bases remained unmatched. The CDR3 reads CASTIRGLATEAFF. The CDR3 nucleotides read TGTGCCAGCACAATCAGGGGGCTGGCCACTGAAGCTTTCTTT.

The chain links TRBV9 to TRBJ1-3, with D possibly being TRBD1 (6 bases). This CDR3 is 18 amino acids long. The V gene lost 3 bases and the J gene lost 0 bases, with 19 bases spanning the gap. The germline V gene encodes CDR1 SGDLS and CDR2 YYNGEE. The CDR3 spells CASSAGTRAAVSGNTIYF. The CDR3 DNA follows: TGTGCCAGCAGCGCAGGGACACGTGCCGCTGTCTCTGGAAACACCATATATTTT. Full variable domain (remainder filled in from reference TRBV9 and TRBJ1-3): DSGVTQTPKHLITATGQRVTLRCSPRSGDLSVYWYQQSLDQGLQFLIQYYNGEERAKGNILERFSAQQFPDLHSELNLSSLELGDSALYFCASSAGTRAAVSGNTIYFGEGSWLTVV.

This chain uses TRBV6-5 with TRBJ2-7; D call uncertain. The V end lost 6 bases, the J end lost 2 bases, and 8 bases lay between the germline ends. This CDR3 region has 12 residues. Germline V gives CDR1 MNHEY, CDR2 SVGAGI. The CDR3 is CASRGRPYEQYF. The CDR3 DNA reads TGTGCCAGCAGAGGCAGGCCCTACGAGCAGTACTTC.

This clone has just one count. The J gene is TRBJ2-7, the V gene TRBV20-1, with D unresolved. Germline V gene lookup returns CDR1 DFQATT and CDR2 SNEGSKA (reference sequence). V lost 3 bases to trimming and J lost 3 bases, with 12 bases between them. The CDR3 contains 13 residues. The CDR3 DNA is TGCAGTGCTAGTGGTAGAATTCTCTACGAGCAGTACTTC. Protein sequence: CSASGRILYEQYF.

The chain employs TRBV5-1 and TRBJ2-7; TRBD1 might be the D (5 bases). Germline V CDR1 and CDR2: SGHRS, YFSETQ. The CDR3 loop spans 13 amino acids. The V gene lost 1 base and the J gene lost 4 bases, with 9 bases spanning the gap. DNA of the CDR3: TGCGCCAGCAGCTTGCAGGGTATGTACGAGCAGTACTTC. Its protein is CASSLQGMYEQYF.